The present entry profiles one T cell receptor beta chain with its context. Germline V gene lookup returns CDR1 DFQATT and CDR2 SNEGSKA (reference sequence). With V trimmed by 7 bases and J by 4 bases, 1 base remained unmatched. The CDR3 runs to 11 residues. The data are from a study of shared clonotypes between healthy human individuals. Some clones are missing from TCRdb's copy, which holds only in-frame ones; the method was immunoSEQ multiplex PCR. In the table there are roughly 2.6 million clones, just over 90% of which are singletons. The J gene is TRBJ2-1, the V gene TRBV20-1; 7 bases map to TRBD1. This TCR was sampled from a man aged 18 to 35 in good health. Sequenced: naive CD4+ T cells sorted from blood. Regarding subset: CD45RA+ positively selected. The CDR3 coding sequence is TGCAGTGGGGACAGTTACAATGAGCAGTTCTTC. It specifies CSGDSYNEQFF.